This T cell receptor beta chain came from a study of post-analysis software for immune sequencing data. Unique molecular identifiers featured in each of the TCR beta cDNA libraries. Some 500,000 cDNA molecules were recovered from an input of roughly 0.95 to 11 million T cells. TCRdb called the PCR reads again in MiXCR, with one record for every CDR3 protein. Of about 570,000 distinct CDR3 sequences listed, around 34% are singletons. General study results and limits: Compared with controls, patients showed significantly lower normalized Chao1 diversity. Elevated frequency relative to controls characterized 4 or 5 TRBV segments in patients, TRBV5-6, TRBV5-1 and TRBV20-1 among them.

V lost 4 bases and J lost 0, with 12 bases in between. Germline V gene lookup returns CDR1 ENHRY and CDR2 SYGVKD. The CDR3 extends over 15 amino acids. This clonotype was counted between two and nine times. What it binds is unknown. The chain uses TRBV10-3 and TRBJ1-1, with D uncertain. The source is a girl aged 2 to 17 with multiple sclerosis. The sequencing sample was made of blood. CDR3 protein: CAISGSISMNTEAFF. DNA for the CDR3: TGTGCCATCAGTGGATCTATTAGCATGAACACTGAAGCTTTCTTT.